This TCR beta chain was captured in a study of a mutant IDH1 vaccine in newly diagnosed glioma. Worth noting for this clone: No antigen is known for it. One end of the junction does not line up with germline, which may come from a read error.

Time point reported: week 23, last vaccination. In every dose of vaccine, 300 ug of mutant IDH1 20-mer peptide was given alongside topical imiquimod. Repertoires were generated with immunoSEQ multiplex PCR, while TCRdb's copy carries only in-frame clones and drops some. Here the sample spans 9,000 to 13,000 clones, more than 70% being singletons. The sequenced sample was PBMCs, obtained from a glioma patient whose treatment included an IDH1 peptide vaccine. The TCR comes from a woman in her thirties or forties with glioma. Some clones in this sample may be carry-over from other donors' samples.

The CDR3 region is CASTIGGANGELFF. For the CDR3, the DNA is TGTGCCAGTACTATAGGAGGGGCAAACGGGGAGCTGTTTTTT. The chain uses TRBV19 and TRBJ2-2, with D perhaps matching TRBD2 (6 bases). Germline values: CDR1 LNHDA, CDR2 SQIVND (reference sequence). The CDR3 is 14 residues long.